What follows are 26 T cell receptor beta chains derived from one specimen sequenced in a study of response to subunit inactivated influenza vaccine. TCRdb ran MiXCR on the RT-PCR reads and lists one entry per CDR3 protein. The table records roughly 700,000 distinct CDR3 sequences, around 13% of them present only once. The sample in question was PBMCs from blood, obtained around 15 days before vaccination. These receptors were collected from a middle-aged man who received an inactivated influenza vaccine.

This clonotype was counted between two and nine times. This chain links TRBV28 with TRBJ1-5; D perhaps matches TRBD1 (5 bases). From germline, CDR1 is MDHEN and CDR2 SYDVKM. V lost 1 base and J 6 bases, leaving 10 bases between the germline ends. The CDR3 has 14 amino acids. For the CDR3, the DNA is TGTGCCAGCAGTTTATCCAGGGCGACTCAGCCCCAGCATTTT. Protein: CASSLSRATQPQHF.

This clonotype occurred a few times. This chain connects TRBV6-1 to TRBJ1-4; possibly TRBD1 for D (5 bases). The V gene lost 5 bases and the J gene lost 0 bases, with 16 bases spanning the gap. The CDR3 extends over 17 amino acids. The germline V gene has CDR1 MNHNS and CDR2 SASEGT. As DNA, the CDR3 is TGTGCCAGCAGTCCCCGAACAGGAGTACCAACTAATGAAAAACTGTTTTTT. Amino acid sequence: CASSPRTGVPTNEKLFF.

The chain joins TRBV20-1 to TRBJ2-2, with D possibly called TRBD1 or TRBD2 (5 bases each). Germline lookup yields CDR1 DFQATT and CDR2 SNEGSKA (reference sequence). The V end was cut by 0 bases, the J end by 2 bases, with 10 bases between. There are 15 residues in the CDR3. The DNA for the CDR3 is TGCAGTGCTAGAGACCCGGGACGCAACACCGGGGAGCTGTTTTTT. Its translation is CSARDPGRNTGELFF.

This clonotype was found a few times. The rearrangement links TRBV12-3 or TRBV12-4 to TRBJ2-1; TRBD2 aligns across 12 bases. The CDR3 length is 15 residues. The V and J ends lost 6 bases and 3 bases, in that order; junction bases with no gene match: 3. The CDR3 DNA reads as TGTGCCAGCAGGGGGACTAGCGGGTACTACAATGAGCAGTTCTTC. Encoded protein: CASRGTSGYYNEQFF.

This clonotype was detected ten times or more. The junction and the germline gene differ at one end; a read error may be behind it. The J gene is TRBJ2-5, the V gene TRBV18; D gene unclear. The CDR3 sequence is 11 residues long. In germline, CDR1 is KGHSH, CDR2 LQKENI. The CDR3 sequence: CASSPGETQYF. CDR3 in DNA: TGCGCCAGCAGCCCTGGAGAGACCCAGTACTTC.

This clonotype was seen at least ten times. The gene calls are TRBV12-3 or TRBV12-4 and TRBJ1-1; D unclear. This CDR3 contains 14 residues. Deletions cut 7 bases from V and 4 bases from J, with 16 bases between. The CDR3 reads CASIILRNLTEAFF. The CDR3 DNA reads TGTGCCAGCATCATATTACGGAACCTCACTGAAGCTTTCTTT.

V and J are TRBV4-1 and TRBJ2-3; perhaps D is TRBD1 or TRBD2 (5 bases each). With 3 bases removed from V and 0 bases from J, the gap between germline ends came to 22 bases. Germline CDR1 reads MGHRA; CDR2 reads YSYEKL. The CDR3 spans 19 residues. The CDR3 reads CASSHPLRGLRTSTDTQYF. DNA of the CDR3: TGCGCCAGCAGCCATCCCCTGAGGGGCCTTAGGACTAGCACAGATACGCAGTATTTT.

This clonotype was recorded a few times. CDR3 amino acids: CASSGALTGGPGELFF. CDR3 sequence (DNA): TGTGCCAGCAGCGGCGCCTTGACAGGGGGGCCGGGGGAACTGTTTTTT. The rearrangement joins TRBV9 to TRBJ1-4, with 9 nucleotides matching TRBD1. The CDR3 is 16 amino acids. V gave up 3 bases and J gave up 12 bases; unmatched junction bases: 15. Germline V gives CDR1 SGDLS, CDR2 YYNGEE.

In nucleotides, the CDR3 is TGCAGCGCGTCGGGACAGGCCCAGGAAAAACTGTTTTTT. Translation gives CSASGQAQEKLFF. The J gene is TRBJ1-4, the V gene TRBV29-1, with 8 bases lining up with TRBD1. The CDR3 contains 13 residues. With 7 bases clipped from V and 8 bases from J, the junction kept 9 bases outside the gene matches. Germline V gene sequence: CDR1 SQVTM, CDR2 ANQGSEA. Variable domain in full (rest from reference TRBV29-1 and TRBJ1-4): SAVISQKPSRDICQRGTSLTIQCQVDSQVTMMFWYRQQPGQSLTLIATANQGSEATYESGFVIDKFPISRPNLTFSTLTVSNMSPEDSSIYLCSASGQAQEKLFFGSGTQLSVL.

This clonotype was recorded a few times. The chain couples TRBV5-6 to TRBJ1-1; 10 nucleotides agree with TRBD1. With V trimmed by 3 bases and J by 8 bases, 4 bases remained unmatched. The germline V gene has CDR1 SGHDT and CDR2 YYEEEE. This CDR3 contains 13 residues. The CDR3 bases are TGTGCCAGCAGCTCCGGGACAGGGGACGAAGCTTTCTTT. Protein sequence: CASSSGTGDEAFF.

This chain connects TRBV5-1 to TRBJ2-3, with D tentatively TRBD2 (7 bases). V lost 4 bases, J lost 5 bases, and 20 bases lay in between. Germline lookup yields CDR1 SGHRS and CDR2 YFSETQ. The CDR3 is 16 residues long. This chain's CDR3 is CASSTLGGGLKDTQYF. For the CDR3, the DNA is TGCGCCAGCAGCACCTTAGGGGGGGGGCTTAAAGATACGCAGTATTTT.

The table lists this clonotype with a few counts. V usage is TRBV28 and J usage is TRBJ2-7; D is unresolved. The CDR3 consists of 13 residues. The V gene's germline CDR1 is MDHEN and CDR2 SYDVKM. V lost 7 bases and J 5 bases, leaving 15 bases between the germline ends. The CDR3 region has the DNA TGTGCCAGCACGTTAGGTTCCCGGAACGAGCAGTACTTC. Its translation is CASTLGSRNEQYF.

The CDR3, as DNA: TGCGCCAGCAGAGTGAGGGCGGGAATGACGTACGAGCAGTACTTC. It yields the protein CASRVRAGMTYEQYF. The V gene is TRBV5-1, the J gene TRBJ2-7; TRBD2 is a possible D gene (6 bases). This CDR3 is built from 15 residues. The V and J ends lost 5 bases and 4 bases respectively, with 19 bases between them. Germline values: CDR1 SGHRS, CDR2 YFSETQ.

The chain recombines TRBV20-1 with TRBJ2-7, with D possibly matching TRBD1 (6 bases). V was trimmed by 0 bases and J by 5 bases, leaving 14 bases between them. Germline V gene data show CDR1 as DFQATT and CDR2 as SNEGSKA (reference sequence). The CDR3 runs 14 residues. The CDR3 DNA is TGCAGTGCTAGAGAACTACAGGGAAGGGACGAGCAGTACTTC. The encoded protein is CSARELQGRDEQYF.

This clonotype showed up just a few times. V usage is TRBV14 and J usage is TRBJ2-7, with D tentatively TRBD2 (5 bases). Germline CDR1 is SGHDN and CDR2 is FVKESK. The CDR3 is made up of 15 amino acids. Trimming took 2 bases from V and 6 from J, leaving 17 bases between them. CDR3 coding DNA: TGTGCCAGCAGCCAATTAGTCGGGATTTGGAGCGAGCAGTACTTC. Translation: CASSQLVGIWSEQYF.

The J gene is TRBJ1-1, the V gene TRBV18; D ambiguous. Germline V gives CDR1 KGHSH, CDR2 LQKENI. The length of the CDR3 is 14 residues. V shed 2 bases and J shed 2 bases, with 9 bases lying between them. CDR3 protein: CASSPGIGNTEAFF. The DNA for the CDR3 is TGTGCCAGCTCACCAGGGATAGGAAACACTGAAGCTTTCTTT.

This clonotype showed up just a few times. The rearrangement links TRBV28 to TRBJ2-7; D is unclear. This CDR3 has 11 amino acids. Germline V CDR1 and CDR2: MDHEN, SYDVKM. Trimming shortened V by 6 bases and J by 1 base, and 4 bases separated the two germline ends. The CDR3 DNA is TGTGCCAGCAGGACATCCTACGAGCAGTACTTC. Translated, it gives CASRTSYEQYF.

The chain employs TRBV4-1 and TRBJ1-1; TRBD1 is a possible D gene (6 bases). Trimming pared 1 base from V and 0 bases from J, leaving 12 bases between. CDR3 size: 16 residues. Germline V gene sequence: CDR1 MGHRA, CDR2 YSYEKL. In DNA form, the CDR3 reads TGCGCCAGCAGCCAAGTGGGGGGGCGGGTGAACACTGAAGCTTTCTTT. This translates into CASSQVGGRVNTEAFF.

This clonotype was counted a few times. CDR3: CASRGQGFSNQPQHF. As DNA, the CDR3 is TGTGCCAGCAGAGGACAGGGGTTTAGCAATCAGCCCCAGCATTTT. The chain joins TRBV6-1 to TRBJ1-5; 9 nucleotides align to TRBD1. The CDR3 is 15 amino acids. The V and J ends lost 6 bases and 0 bases, in that order; junction bases with no gene match: 3. The germline CDR1 and CDR2 sequences are MNHNS and SASEGT.

This clonotype was picked up a small number of times. V is TRBV20-1 and J is TRBJ1-4; TRBD1 might be the D (5 bases). V shed 6 bases and J shed 8 bases, with 16 bases lying between them. Germline CDR1 and CDR2: DFQATT and SNEGSKA (reference sequence). The CDR3 covers 13 residues. The CDR3 spells CSAYGTAGEKLFF. The CDR3, as DNA: TGCAGTGCATACGGGACCGCAGGCGAAAAACTGTTTTTT.

J is TRBJ2-7 and V is TRBV21-1; the DNA was not compared with TRBD1, the D call given in the table. TRBV21-1 has pseudogene status. This CDR3 contains 16 residues. This CDR3 is CASSKKGALVSYEQYF. CDR3 coding DNA: TGTGCCAGCAGCAAAAAGGGGGCCCTTGTATCCTACGAGCAGTACTTC.

This clonotype has just a few counts. The chain couples TRBV11-1 to TRBJ2-1; D unclear. The germline gives CDR1 SGHAT, CDR2 FQDESV (reference sequence). This CDR3 has 16 amino acids. Deletions cut 5 bases from V and 2 bases from J, with 16 bases between. The CDR3 DNA follows: TGTGCCAGCAGCCCCCGGGTGGGCGGCACCTACAATGAGCAGTTCTTC. It encodes CASSPRVGGTYNEQFF.

This clonotype appeared a few times. The V call is TRBV7-2, the J call TRBJ2-1; TRBD1 aligns across 7 bases. CDR3 length equals 15 residues. Germline V gene data show CDR1 as SGHTA and CDR2 as FQGNSA. The J segment lost 7 bases and the V segment lost 3 bases, leaving 9 bases of the junction unmatched. In nucleotides, the CDR3 is TGTGCCAGCAGCTTTGACAGGGCGAATATTAATGAGCAGTTCTTC. Its translation: CASSFDRANINEQFF.

The V gene is TRBV6-5, the J gene TRBJ1-4; D unclear. V lost 8 bases and J 7 bases, leaving 11 bases between the germline ends. The CDR3 loop spans 12 amino acids. The germline CDR1 and CDR2 sequences are MNHEY and SVGAGI. CDR3 bases: TGTGCCAGCGGGGTGCGGCGTGAAAAACTGTTTTTT. It translates to CASGVRREKLFF.

The rearrangement joins TRBV20-1 to TRBJ2-3; 7 nucleotides match TRBD2. The V gene's germline CDR1 is DFQATT and CDR2 SNEGSKA (reference sequence). The length of the CDR3 is 14 residues. Trimming removed 6 bases from V and 3 bases from J; junction bases left unmatched: 9. The CDR3 reads CSAETSFRTDTQYF. The CDR3 DNA reads TGCAGTGCCGAGACTAGCTTTAGGACAGATACGCAGTATTTT.

In its sample, this clonotype was seen many times. The J gene is TRBJ2-5, the V gene TRBV24-1; D remains ambiguous. The germline V gene has CDR1 KGHDR and CDR2 SFDVKD. Trimming pared 2 bases from V and 5 bases from J, leaving 5 bases between. The CDR3 totals 12 residues. CDR3 amino acids: CATSDSPETQYF. Here the CDR3 DNA reads TGTGCCACCAGTGATTCCCCGGAGACCCAGTACTTC.